This passage covers 2 T cell receptor beta chains from one sample sequenced in a study of blood T cell repertoires in COVID-19. The method was immunoSEQ multiplex PCR; TCRdb's version includes in-frame clones alone and lacks a portion of them. The table includes 400,000 to 450,000 clones, about 91% detected once. Sample: peripheral blood. Source of these receptors: a woman in her thirties or forties with COVID-19, enrolled during active disease.

CDR3 nucleotide sequence: TGTGCCACCAGCAGAGTCGCGGGGAGGGGTAACTATGGCTACACCTTC. Amino acid sequence: CATSRVAGRGNYGYTF. This sequence joins TRBV15 and TRBJ1-2, with TRBD1 as a possible D gene (5 bases). The CDR3 spans 16 residues. Per germline, CDR1 LNHNV and CDR2 YYDKDF (reference sequence). The V gene lost 1 base and the J gene lost 1 base, with 13 bases spanning the gap.

This sequence joins TRBV29-1 and TRBJ1-4; TRBD1 matches 7 bases. V was clipped by 6 bases and J by 3 bases; unmatched bases: 10. Germline V gives CDR1 SQVTM, CDR2 ANQGSEA. There are 15 residues in the CDR3. In DNA, the CDR3 is TGCAGCGTAGGAAGTGACAGGGCCTCTAATGAAAAACTGTTTTTT. Translated, it gives CSVGSDRASNEKLFF.